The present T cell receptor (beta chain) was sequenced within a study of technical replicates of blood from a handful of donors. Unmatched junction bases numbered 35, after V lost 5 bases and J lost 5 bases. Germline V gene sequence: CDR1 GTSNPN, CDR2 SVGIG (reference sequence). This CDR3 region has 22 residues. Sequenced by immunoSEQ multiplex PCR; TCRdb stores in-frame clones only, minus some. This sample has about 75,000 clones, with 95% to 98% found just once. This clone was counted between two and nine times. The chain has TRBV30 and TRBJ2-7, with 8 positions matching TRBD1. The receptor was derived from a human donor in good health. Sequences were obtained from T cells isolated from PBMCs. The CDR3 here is CAWVVFPLERSGSGQVLHEQYF. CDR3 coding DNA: TGTGCCTGGGTCGTATTCCCCCTAGAAAGATCGGGGTCGGGACAGGTACTCCACGAGCAGTACTTC.